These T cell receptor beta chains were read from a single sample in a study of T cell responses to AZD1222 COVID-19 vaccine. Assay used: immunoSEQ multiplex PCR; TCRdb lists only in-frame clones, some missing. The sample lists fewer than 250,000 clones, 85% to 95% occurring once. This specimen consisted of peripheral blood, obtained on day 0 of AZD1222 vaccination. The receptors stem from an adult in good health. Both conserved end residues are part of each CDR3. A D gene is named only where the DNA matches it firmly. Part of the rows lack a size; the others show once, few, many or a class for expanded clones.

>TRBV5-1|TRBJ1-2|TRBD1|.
CASSFGDRDDYGYTF
TGCGCCAGCAGCTTTGGGGACAGGGATGACTATGGCTACACCTTC
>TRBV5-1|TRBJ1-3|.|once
CASRDGKSGNTIYF
TGCGCCAGCAGGGACGGGAAATCTGGAAACACCATATATTTT
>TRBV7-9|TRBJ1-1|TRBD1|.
CASSLDRGPGEAFF
TGTGCCAGCAGCCTCGACAGGGGGCCGGGGGAAGCTTTCTTT
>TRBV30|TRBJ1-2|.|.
CAWSVHPRDGRHGGYTF
TGTGCCTGGAGTGTACACCCCCGGGACGGCAGACATGGTGGCTACACCTTC
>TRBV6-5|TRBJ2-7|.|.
CASSYSILGTYEQYF
TGTGCCAGCAGTTACTCGATTCTGGGCACCTACGAGCAGTACTTC
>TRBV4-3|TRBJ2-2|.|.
CASSQDLPGPGELFF
TGCGCCAGCAGCCAAGATCTCCCCGGACCCGGGGAGCTGTTTTTT
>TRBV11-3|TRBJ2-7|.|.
CASSLDPGAGEQYF
TGTGCCAGCAGCTTAGATCCGGGGGCGGGCGAGCAGTACTTC
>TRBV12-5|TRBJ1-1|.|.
CASGFPRRASPEAFF
TGTGCTAGTGGTTTCCCTAGGAGGGCTTCCCCTGAAGCTTTCTTT
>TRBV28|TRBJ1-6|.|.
CASSLYGGNVNSPLHF
TGTGCCAGCAGTTTGTATGGCGGAAACGTTAATTCACCCCTCCACTTT
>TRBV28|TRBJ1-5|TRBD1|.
CASSSSRTGRSRPQHF
TGTGCCAGCAGTTCTAGTCGGACAGGGAGGAGTCGGCCCCAGCATTTT
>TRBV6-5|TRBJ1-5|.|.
CASSYMQGNQPQHF
TGTGCCAGCAGTTATATGCAGGGGAATCAGCCCCAGCATTTT
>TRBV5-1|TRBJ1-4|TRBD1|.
CASSLLAGGGEKLFF
TGCGCCAGCAGCTTGTTGGCAGGGGGAGGTGAAAAACTGTTTTTT
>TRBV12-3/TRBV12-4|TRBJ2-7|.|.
CASSSTTYEQYF
TGTGCCAGCAGCTCGACGACCTACGAGCAGTACTTC
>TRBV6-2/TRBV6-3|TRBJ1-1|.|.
CASSGVDLRGTEAFF
TGTGCCAGCAGTGGGGTAGACTTAAGGGGAACTGAAGCTTTCTTT
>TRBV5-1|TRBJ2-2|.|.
CASSPPSNTGELFF
TGCGCCAGCAGCCCACCCTCGAACACCGGGGAGCTGTTTTTT
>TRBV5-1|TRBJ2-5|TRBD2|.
CASSSSGGAQETQYF
TGCGCCAGCAGCTCTAGCGGGGGGGCCCAAGAGACCCAGTACTTC
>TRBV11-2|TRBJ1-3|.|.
CASSFGQGSSGNTIYF
TGTGCCAGCAGCTTTGGTCAGGGAAGCTCTGGAAACACCATATATTTT
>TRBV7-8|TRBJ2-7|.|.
CASSLGQAAYEQYF
TGTGCCAGCAGCTTAGGTCAGGCTGCCTACGAGCAGTACTTC
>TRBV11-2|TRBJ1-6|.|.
CASSLNGKAWDSPLHF
TGTGCCAGCAGCTTAAATGGAAAGGCCTGGGATTCACCCCTCCACTTT
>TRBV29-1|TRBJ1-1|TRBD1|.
CSVGSGQRGDAFF
TGCAGCGTCGGATCGGGACAGAGGGGGGACGCTTTCTTT
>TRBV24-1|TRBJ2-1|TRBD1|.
CATSDSGQGVFF
TGTGCCACCAGTGACTCCGGACAGGGAGTCTTCTTC
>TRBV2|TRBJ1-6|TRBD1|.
CASRSTGDGSPLHF
TGTGCCAGCAGGTCGACAGGGGACGGTTCACCCCTCCACTTT
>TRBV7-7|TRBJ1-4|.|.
CASSIQQGSKLFF
TGTGCCAGCAGCATCCAACAGGGATCAAAACTGTTTTTT
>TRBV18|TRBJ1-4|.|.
CASSPRSNEKLFF
TGTGCCAGCTCACCGCGGTCGAATGAAAAACTGTTTTTT
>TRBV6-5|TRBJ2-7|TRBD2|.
CASSSSSGGAYEQYF
TGTGCCAGCAGTTCCTCTAGCGGGGGGGCCTACGAGCAGTACTTC
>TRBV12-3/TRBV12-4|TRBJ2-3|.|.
CASSFVGTDTQYF
TGTGCCAGCAGTTTTGTAGGGACAGATACGCAGTATTTT
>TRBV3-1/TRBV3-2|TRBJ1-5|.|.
CASSPDPGNQPQHF
TGTGCCAGCAGCCCCGATCCGGGCAATCAGCCCCAGCATTTT
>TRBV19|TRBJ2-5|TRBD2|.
CASSMLSSGGKTQYF
TGTGCCAGTAGTATGTTGTCTAGCGGGGGAAAGACCCAGTACTTC
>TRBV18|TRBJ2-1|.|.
CASSPGTGSSYNEQFF
TGTGCCAGCTCACCTGGAACAGGGAGCTCCTACAATGAGCAGTTCTTC
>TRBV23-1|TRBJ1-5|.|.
CASIGQHNQPQHF
TGCGCCAGCATTGGACAGCACAATCAGCCCCAGCATTTT
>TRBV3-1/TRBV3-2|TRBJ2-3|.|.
CASSPRQVADTQYF
TGTGCCAGCAGCCCGCGACAGGTCGCAGATACGCAGTATTTT
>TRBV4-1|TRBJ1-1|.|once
CASRQTEGTEAFF
TGCGCCAGCAGGCAGACCGAAGGAACTGAAGCTTTCTTT
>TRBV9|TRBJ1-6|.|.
CASSVMNNSPLHF
TGTGCCAGCAGCGTGATGAATAATTCACCCCTCCACTTT
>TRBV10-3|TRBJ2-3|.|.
CAISESGTKSTDTQYF
TGTGCCATCAGTGAGTCAGGGACAAAGAGCACAGATACGCAGTATTTT
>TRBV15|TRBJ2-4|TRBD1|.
CATSREDRGFPKNIQYF
TGTGCCACCAGCAGAGAAGACAGGGGGTTCCCCAAAAACATTCAGTACTTC
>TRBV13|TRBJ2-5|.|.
CASSLASSQETQYF
TGTGCCAGCAGCTTAGCTAGCTCCCAAGAGACCCAGTACTTC
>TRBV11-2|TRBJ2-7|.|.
CASSRTIIYEQYF
TGTGCCAGCAGCCGCACGATCATATACGAGCAGTACTTC
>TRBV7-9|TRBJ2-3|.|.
CASEGPLDARTDTQYF
TGTGCCAGCGAGGGCCCGCTAGACGCCCGCACAGATACGCAGTATTTT
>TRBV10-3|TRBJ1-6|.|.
CATHDTDRNSPLHF
TGTGCCACTCATGATACCGACAGGAATTCACCCCTCCACTTT
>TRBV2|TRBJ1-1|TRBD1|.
CASTNVNRGVTEAFF
TGTGCCAGCACCAACGTAAACAGGGGAGTAACTGAAGCTTTCTTT
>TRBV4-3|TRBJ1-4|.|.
CASSPSGSLKSTNEKLFF
TGCGCCAGCAGCCCATCCGGCAGCCTCAAGTCAACTAATGAAAAACTGTTTTTT
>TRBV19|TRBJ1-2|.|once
CASTQTETNYGYTF
TGTGCCAGTACCCAGACAGAAACTAACTATGGCTACACCTTC
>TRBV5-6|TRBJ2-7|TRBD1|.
CASSPYRGLFSYEQYF
TGTGCCAGCAGCCCCTACAGGGGCCTTTTCTCCTACGAGCAGTACTTC
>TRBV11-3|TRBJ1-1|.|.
CASSLGGVNTEAFF
TGTGCCAGCAGCTTAGGGGGAGTAAACACTGAAGCTTTCTTT
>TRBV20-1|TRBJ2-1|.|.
CSASDGTEQFF
TGCAGTGCCAGCGATGGGACGGAGCAGTTCTTC
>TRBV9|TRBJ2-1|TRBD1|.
CASSGDRGPFF
TGTGCCAGCAGCGGGGACAGGGGGCCGTTCTTC
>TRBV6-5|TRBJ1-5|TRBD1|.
CASSHGTGPNQPQHF
TGTGCCAGCAGCCACGGGACAGGACCCAATCAGCCCCAGCATTTT
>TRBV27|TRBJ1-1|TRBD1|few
CASSRTGASTEAFF
TGTGCCAGCAGCAGGACAGGGGCGAGCACTGAAGCTTTCTTT
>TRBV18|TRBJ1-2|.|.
CASSPPAEGFYGYTF
TGTGCCAGCTCACCCCCGGCAGAGGGTTTCTATGGCTACACCTTC
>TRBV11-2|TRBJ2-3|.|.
CASSLYLTDTQYF
TGTGCCAGCAGCTTATACCTTACAGATACGCAGTATTTT
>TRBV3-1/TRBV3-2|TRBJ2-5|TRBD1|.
CASSQAGTGKETQYF
TGTGCCAGCAGCCAAGCCGGGACAGGGAAAGAGACCCAGTACTTC
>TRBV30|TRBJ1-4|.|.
CAWSRGVDEKLFF
TGTGCCTGGAGTCGCGGGGTGGATGAAAAACTGTTTTTT